This entry lists 4 T cell receptor beta chains sequenced from one sample in a study of shared clonotypes between healthy human individuals. Measured with immunoSEQ multiplex PCR; TCRdb has only the in-frame clones, and not every one. The data show about 2,200,000 clones, roughly 91% seen once. Positive CCR7 selection of CD45RO-negative cells yielded the naive CD8 cells, and terminally differentiated effector memory CD45RA+ cells were excluded. The sequencing sample was made of naive CD8+ T cells from PBMCs. These receptors were taken from a man aged 18 to 29 in good health. Some clones in this sample may be carry-over from other donors' samples.

As regards this clone: Additional DNA sequences in this sample encode the identical CDR3. The chain is built from TRBV11-2 and TRBJ2-7; D is perhaps TRBD1 or TRBD2 (5 bases each). This CDR3 has 13 residues. The V gene's germline CDR1 is SGHAT and CDR2 FQNNGV. V was cut by 4 bases and J by 4 bases, with 11 bases left in between. CDR3 region: CASSSRDGYEQYF. The CDR3 DNA reads as TGTGCCAGCAGCTCCCGGGACGGTTACGAGCAGTACTTC.

This chain links TRBV9 with TRBJ1-2; maybe TRBD1 (5 bases). Per the germline V gene, CDR1 is SGDLS and CDR2 is YYNGEE. The V and J ends lost 4 bases and 7 bases respectively, with 17 bases between them. The CDR3 extends over 14 amino acids. CDR3 coding DNA: TGTGCCAGCAGCCCCGGGGGTGGATCTTCTGGCTACACCTTC. Amino acids: CASSPGGGSSGYTF.

The chain combines TRBV2 with TRBJ1-5; D perhaps matches TRBD1 (5 bases). This CDR3 is built from 15 residues. Germline V lookup: CDR1 SNHLY, CDR2 FYNNEI. V was clipped by 0 bases and J by 7 bases, with 13 bases between them. In nucleotides, the CDR3 is TGTGCCAGCAGTGAAGCGAGACAGCCGAGCCAGCCCCAGCATTTT. Translating gives CASSEARQPSQPQHF.

To note about this clone: Other nucleotide sequences in the sample specify the same CDR3. CDR3 DNA: TGTGCCAGCAGCCTCGGCAGGGGGGGGTACGAGCAGTACTTC. Amino acids: CASSLGRGGYEQYF. The chain employs TRBV14 and TRBJ2-7; the D gene could be TRBD1 or TRBD2 (7 bases each). The germline V and J ends were trimmed by 4 bases and 4 bases, with 14 bases remaining between them. The CDR3 runs 14 residues. Germline CDR1 reads SGHDN; CDR2 reads FVKESK.